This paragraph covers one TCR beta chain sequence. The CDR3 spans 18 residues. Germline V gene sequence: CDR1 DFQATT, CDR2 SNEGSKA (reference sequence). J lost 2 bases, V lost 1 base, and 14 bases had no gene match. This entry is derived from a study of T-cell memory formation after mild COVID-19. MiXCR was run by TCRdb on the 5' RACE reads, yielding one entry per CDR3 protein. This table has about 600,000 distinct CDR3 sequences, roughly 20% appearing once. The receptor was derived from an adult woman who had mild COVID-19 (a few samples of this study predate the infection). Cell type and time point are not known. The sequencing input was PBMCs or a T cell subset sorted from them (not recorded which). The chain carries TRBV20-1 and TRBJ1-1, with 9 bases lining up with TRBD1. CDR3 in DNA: TGCAGTGCTAGAGTCCTCATCCCGGGACAGGGTTATAACACTGAAGCTTTCTTT. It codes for CSARVLIPGQGYNTEAFF.